The TCR beta chain under discussion was sequenced for a study of shared clonotypes between healthy human individuals (dated by TCRdb to the early 2020s). A note on the overall study: Two women and three men aged 18 to 49 years were included in the cohort. For each donor, three plates each were used for CD4 naive and CD4 memory, two plates were used for CD8 naive, and one plate was used for CD8 memory. Blood TCR repertoires of four to six healthy adults were deeply sequenced to estimate repertoire size and the extent of clonotype sharing between individuals. To increase sequencing depth and limit assay-specific biases, different laboratories used diverse techniques to prepare libraries and sequence TCR repertoires. Per donor, leukapheresis produced somewhere between about 0.9 and 9 billion PBMCs.

TCR CDR3 regions were amplified from genomic DNA by multiplex PCR using the deep immunoSEQ assay. Extracted genomic DNA from each cell subset was distributed evenly across all wells of several immunoSEQ 96-well plates, and each plate was treated as a replicate. For sorted subsets, each replicate PCR was loaded with roughly 190 ng genomic DNA, equivalent to 25,000 to 30,000 T cell genomes. Purified libraries were quantified with a Qubit 3.0 fluorometer, sized on a Bioanalyzer 2100, and re-quantified with the KAPA Library Quantification kit. Every immunoSEQ 96-well plate was sequenced on a dedicated single-read 150-cycle Illumina NextSeq 550 flow cell. Under the source paper's analysis protocol: Because only junctional sequences without quality scores were contained in the immunoSEQ output, filtering matching that applied to full-length reads could not be performed. Sequences were annotated with PyIR, a Python wrapper for IgBLAST v1.9, and V/J genes and CDR3 were assigned using IMGT germline references. Reads were removed for weak V/J assignments (E-value above 1e-6), missing CDR3, stop codons, out-of-frame junctions, or ambiguous translated residues. V3J clonotypes were defined as sequences sharing the same inferred V gene, J gene, and CDR3 amino acid sequence. Percentage overlap between repertoires was calculated by dividing the number of shared unique clonotypes by the size of the smaller repertoire. Three approaches were used to assess repertoire richness: RTK rarefaction, the Chao1 estimator, and Recon v2.1 estimates of unobserved clonotypes. Generation probabilities were computed with OLGA for all TCRbeta clonotypes obtained by the gDNA method from several donors. The immuneACCESS repertoire file appears here via TCRdb, limited to in-frame rearrangements. These files lack a portion of the clones; in checked studies, under half of the deficit traces to unresolved V genes, and the cause of the others is not known. V and J calls and clone size are given by that table; D and trimming were obtained from the DNA. Here the sample has more than 550,000 clones; 92% occur a single time. The leading ten clones occupy roughly 22% of the sample.

Taken from the germline V gene, the CDR1 and CDR2 loops are SGHTA and FQGNSA. Trimming removed 5 bases from V and 6 bases from J, leaving 14 bases between the germline ends. Its CDR3 holds 14 amino acids, cysteine through phenylalanine. Of the read, only the CDR3 DNA is kept; its 42 bases are in frame from base 1. What the research found in general, with its limitations: Pairwise subsampling led to the expectation that sequencing depth would affect the degree of clonotype sharing among donors. When several donors were compared, the shared fraction of clonotypes was roughly 4.8% for naive CD4, about 4% for naive CD8, more than 2% for memory CD4, and 0.35% to 0.4% for memory CD8. Sampling was limited to blood, and TCR repertoires in tissue likely differ from TCR repertoires in blood. Even with the large sequencing depth, rarefaction of the sorted-subset datasets indicated that sequencing was incomplete. Compared with non-shared clonotypes, clonotypes shared by all four sorted-subset donors had higher generation probabilities. Estimated clonotype richness was generally larger for naive than for memory subsets. Because the study included only a small number of donors, the genetic and exposure-history diversity represented was limited.

With respect to this clone: Its specific antigen is unknown. Per-nucleotide qualities are absent, and no much larger clonotype sits a single base away.

CD8 naive samples consisted of CD45RO-negative cells that were positively selected for CCR7, yielding a CD45RA+CCR7+ population without TemRA cells. The donors were healthy, HIV-negative adults with no recently reported acute infections or vaccinations. Only Caucasian adults living in Nashville, Tennessee, USA were represented among the donors. Blood was obtained by leukapheresis, after which PBMCs were separated by Ficoll-Histopaque density gradient centrifugation and cryopreserved in liquid nitrogen vapor phase. Purity and quantity of every magnetically sorted T cell population were checked by analytical flow cytometry. Each sorted fraction had its genomic DNA isolated and then quantified by UV absorbance on a Nanodrop 2000c.

Recombination joined TRBV7-2 with TRBJ2-1; TRBD2 might be the D gene, on 5 matching bases. The sequence came from a young man in good health. Material for sequencing was naive CD8+ T cells sorted from blood. This sample's cell subset or site label indicates: CD45RA+CCR7+. The nucleotide sequence reads TGTGCCAGCAGCCCATTGAGTGGGAGCAATGAGCAGTTCTTC. It codes for CASSPLSGSNEQFF.